These 19 T cell receptor beta chains share one sample of origin, sequenced in a study of T cells in narcolepsy. Sequencing was performed with immunoSEQ multiplex PCR; in TCRdb, only in-frame clones are kept and a portion is missing. The table lists some 23,000 clones, about 80% of them singletons. The sample taken for sequencing was CD45RA- memory CD4+ T cells from PBMCs. These receptors all come from a human donor with narcolepsy.

J is TRBJ2-7 and V is TRBV6-6; D gene ambiguous. Germline-derived CDR1 and CDR2 are MNHNY and SVGAGI (reference sequence). V gave up 2 bases and J gave up 2 bases, with 10 bases separating them. The CDR3 runs to 14 residues. CDR3 region: CASSYQRGPYEQYF. The CDR3 region has the DNA TGTGCCAGCAGTTACCAGCGCGGACCCTACGAGCAGTACTTC.

The CDR3 bases are TGTGCCAGCAGTTTAGACGGCCTTTCCGCGTACTTC. Amino acids: CASSLDGLSAYF. The V and J genes are TRBV6-5 and TRBJ2-7, with D unclear. Trimming pared 4 bases from V and 12 bases from J, leaving 16 bases between. Germline V gene lookup returns CDR1 MNHEY and CDR2 SVGAGI. The CDR3 contains 12 residues.

The chain recombines TRBV28 with TRBJ1-4; TRBD1 aligns across 8 bases. This CDR3 is 16 amino acids long. Germline CDR1 MDHEN, CDR2 SYDVKM. V gave up 1 base and J gave up 8 bases; unmatched junction bases: 9. In nucleotides, the CDR3 is TGTGCCAGCAGTTTATTAGGCAGGGGGCTGAGAGAAAAACTGTTTTTT. Translating gives CASSLLGRGLREKLFF.

The J gene is TRBJ2-4, the V gene TRBV19; D perhaps matches TRBD2 (6 bases). CDR3 size: 15 residues. Looked up from germline, CDR1 is LNHDA and CDR2 is SQIVND (reference sequence). V was cut by 7 bases and J by 5 bases, with 18 bases left in between. The CDR3 bases are TGTGCCAGTACCGATGGGGGACTGTTCCAAAACATTCAGTACTTC. Amino acids: CASTDGGLFQNIQYF.

The J gene is TRBJ2-5, the V gene TRBV4-1, with 10 bases matching TRBD2. The CDR3 is 17 residues long. The germline V gene encodes CDR1 MGHRA and CDR2 YSYEKL. V lost 3 bases and J lost 4; bases outside the gene matches: 11. The CDR3 sequence: CASSQLGAGGPGETQYF. CDR3 DNA: TGCGCCAGCAGCCAGTTAGGAGCGGGAGGGCCTGGAGAGACCCAGTACTTC.

The V call is TRBV4-1, the J call TRBJ2-1; 7 bases match TRBD2. CDR3 length equals 16 residues. Trimming at V came to 5 bases and at J to 6 bases, leaving 13 bases not matched to a gene. In germline, CDR1 is MGHRA, CDR2 YSYEKL. The CDR3 is CASSSRTRSLANEQFF. In DNA form, the CDR3 reads TGCGCCAGCAGCTCCAGGACTAGAAGCCTGGCCAATGAGCAGTTCTTC.

The V gene is TRBV29-1, the J gene TRBJ2-3; 7 bases match TRBD1. The V gene's germline CDR1 is SQVTM and CDR2 ANQGSEA. Germline trimming cut 7 bases from V and 0 bases from J; bases unmatched to any gene: 4. The CDR3 has 13 residues. CDR3 in amino acids: CSARQGSTDTQYF. In DNA form, the CDR3 reads TGCAGCGCAAGACAGGGAAGCACAGATACGCAGTATTTT.

The chain couples TRBV9 to TRBJ2-5, with TRBD2 as a possible D gene (5 bases). Germline V gives CDR1 SGDLS, CDR2 YYNGEE. V was cut by 3 bases and J by 9 bases, with 9 bases left in between. This CDR3 region has 11 residues. The CDR3 region is CASSAGVAQYF. CDR3 coding DNA: TGTGCCAGCAGCGCCGGGGTGGCCCAGTACTTC.

Written as DNA, the CDR3 is TGTGCCAGTAGTATAGTGGGGGGGAAGGCTTTCTTT. As protein: CASSIVGGKAFF. The V gene is TRBV19, the J gene TRBJ1-1; a weak D match, TRBD1 (5 bases). Germline loops: CDR1 LNHDA, CDR2 SQIVND (reference sequence). Trimming left V 1 base short and J 11 bases short, with 11 bases between. The length of the CDR3 is 12 residues.

The chain uses TRBV28 and TRBJ1-1; D is uncertain. Germline CDR1 is MDHEN and CDR2 is SYDVKM. CDR3 size: 15 residues. Deletions cut 5 bases from V and 0 bases from J, with 13 bases between. The CDR3 coding sequence is TGTGCCAGCAGTCCCGCCCTTACTATGAACACTGAAGCTTTCTTT. Residues: CASSPALTMNTEAFF.

This clone was seen a few times. This chain links TRBV14 with TRBJ2-2, with D unclear. CDR1 is SGHDN and CDR2 is FVKESK in the germline V gene. This CDR3 has 14 residues. Trimming took 1 base from V and 5 from J, leaving 8 bases between them. CDR3 sequence: CASSQASDTGELFF. DNA for the CDR3: TGTGCCAGCAGCCAAGCTTCGGATACCGGGGAGCTGTTTTTT.

V gene TRBV9 combines with J gene TRBJ1-5; D not certain. Germline loops: CDR1 SGDLS, CDR2 YYNGEE. Trimming stripped 0 bases from V and 4 bases from J, with 8 bases between. This CDR3 comprises 14 residues. The CDR3 reads CASSVGGFNQPQHF. As DNA, the CDR3 is TGTGCCAGCAGCGTAGGGGGATTTAATCAGCCCCAGCATTTT.

This sequence joins TRBV30 and TRBJ1-5; 8 bases match TRBD1. The germline CDR1 and CDR2 sequences are GTSNPN and SVGIG (reference sequence). CDR3 length: 15 residues. The J segment lost 4 bases and the V segment lost 3 bases, leaving 8 bases of the junction unmatched. The CDR3, as DNA: TGTGCCTGGAGAAACAGTTACAGGGGGAATCAGCCCCAGCATTTT. This sequence encodes CAWRNSYRGNQPQHF.

The rearrangement uses TRBV4-1 and TRBJ2-5, with 11 nucleotides matching TRBD2. Trimming removed 0 bases from V and 5 bases from J; junction bases left unmatched: 2. Germline-derived CDR1 and CDR2 are MGHRA and YSYEKL. The CDR3 consists of 15 residues. Written as DNA, the CDR3 is TGCGCCAGCAGCCAAGAGACTAGCGGGATGGAGACCCAGTACTTC. It translates to CASSQETSGMETQYF.

The chain is built from TRBV7-2 and TRBJ2-7; 15 nucleotides agree with TRBD2. The germline V gene encodes CDR1 SGHTA and CDR2 FQGNSA. There are 18 residues in the CDR3. J was trimmed by 0 bases and V by 4 bases; bases with no gene match: 7. The DNA for the CDR3 is TGTGCCAGCAGCTCAGGACTAGCGGGGGGGAGGAGCTCCTACGAGCAGTACTTC. It encodes CASSSGLAGGRSSYEQYF.

This clone has a single count. The chain combines TRBV29-1 with TRBJ1-5; tentative D call: TRBD1 (6 bases). Trimming shortened V by 4 bases and J by 6 bases, and 22 bases separated the two germline ends. Germline V lookup: CDR1 SQVTM, CDR2 ANQGSEA. The CDR3 consists of 16 residues. The CDR3 DNA follows: TGCAGCGTTGCGCTTGGTTCAGGGGTAGGGGGTCAGCCCCAGCATTTT. Translation: CSVALGSGVGGQPQHF.

V and J are TRBV9 and TRBJ1-1; D gene uncertain. The CDR3 contains 14 residues. The V end lost 0 bases, the J end lost 7 bases, and 13 bases lay between the germline ends. Looked up from germline, CDR1 is SGDLS and CDR2 is YYNGEE. CDR3 in amino acids: CASSVGSPRSEAFF. CDR3 bases: TGTGCCAGCAGCGTAGGTTCCCCGAGGAGTGAAGCTTTCTTT. Full variable domain (outside the CDR3, taken from reference TRBV9 and TRBJ1-1): DSGVTQTPKHLITATGQRVTLRCSPRSGDLSVYWYQQSLDQGLQFLIQYYNGEERAKGNILERFSAQQFPDLHSELNLSSLELGDSALYFCASSVGSPRSEAFFGQGTRLTVV.

The chain recombines TRBV6-5 with TRBJ2-7, with 8 bases that match TRBD1. Germline V lookup: CDR1 MNHEY, CDR2 SVGAGI. J lost 5 bases, V lost 2 bases, and 5 bases had no gene match. The CDR3 is 14 residues long. DNA of the CDR3: TGTGCCAGCAGTTACACTGACAGGGGCCACGAGCAGTACTTC. This gives the protein CASSYTDRGHEQYF.

In DNA form, the CDR3 reads TGTGCCAGCAGCTTGCCCCTCCTTGAGGAGCAGTACTTC. Its protein is CASSLPLLEEQYF. V and J are TRBV5-4 and TRBJ2-7; unclear D gene. Trimming took off 1 base at V and 7 bases at J, with 12 bases between the two ends. The germline gives CDR1 SGHNT, CDR2 YYREEE (reference sequence). The CDR3 extends over 13 amino acids.